Listed here are 3 T cell receptor beta chains from one sample, sequenced in a study of OX40 agonist ivuxolimab in advanced cancers. Data came from immunoSEQ multiplex PCR; TCRdb stores just in-frame clones and leaves some out. The table has 15,000 to 20,000 clones, approximately 80% seen once; the top ten hold around an eighth. Sequencing was performed on CD4+ or CD8+ T cells sorted from blood, taken in a trial of the OX40 agonist ivuxolimab. These receptors came from an adult with an advanced solid tumor such as melanoma, head and neck, liver or kidney cancer.

The V call is TRBV7-2, the J call TRBJ2-3, with D tentatively TRBD1 (6 bases). This CDR3 contains 14 residues. The germline V gene has CDR1 SGHTA and CDR2 FQGNSA. The germline V and J ends were trimmed by 7 bases and 5 bases, with 16 bases remaining between them. For the CDR3, the DNA is TGTGCCAGCAAACCTACAGGGAAGGGAGATACGCAGTATTTT. It encodes CASKPTGKGDTQYF.

This clone has only a few counts. The chain employs TRBV5-1 and TRBJ2-5, with 10 positions matching TRBD2. Trimming at V came to 5 bases and at J to 1 base, leaving 2 bases not matched to a gene. Germline assignment: CDR1 SGHRS and CDR2 YFSETQ. This CDR3 has 14 residues. The CDR3 DNA reads as TGCGCCAGCAGAACTAGCGGGGTCCAAGAGACCCAGTACTTC. This gives the protein CASRTSGVQETQYF.

The chain carries TRBV11-2 and TRBJ2-7, with a possible D match to TRBD2 (5 bases). The germline CDR1 and CDR2 sequences are SGHAT and FQNNGV. The CDR3 extends over 15 amino acids. Trimming pared 0 bases from V and 6 bases from J, leaving 15 bases between. CDR3 residues: CASSLDSGYTGEQYF. In DNA, the CDR3 is TGTGCCAGCAGCTTAGACAGCGGTTATACGGGCGAGCAGTACTTC. The complete variable domain, with remaining parts taken from reference TRBV11-2 and TRBJ2-7, reads EAGVAQSPRYKIIEKRQSVAFWCNPISGHATLYWYQQILGQGPKLLIQFQNNGVVDDSQLPKDRFSAERLKGVDSTLKIQPAKLEDSAVYLCASSLDSGYTGEQYFGPGTRLTVT.